This T cell receptor (beta chain) was documented in a study of blood T cell repertoires in COVID-19. Libraries were prepared by immunoSEQ multiplex PCR; TCRdb keeps only in-frame clonotypes and omits some of them. The profile shows some 200,000 clones, 88% of them singletons. Germline V gene data show CDR1 as SGHAT and CDR2 as FQNNGV. The CDR3 runs 14 residues. The V end lost 4 bases, the J end lost 5 bases, and 14 bases lay between the germline ends. The sequenced material came from PBMCs or T cells enriched from blood (not recorded which). The V gene is TRBV11-2, the J gene TRBJ1-2, with a weak D call TRBD1 (6 bases). This TCR was sampled from a woman under 40 who had recovered from COVID-19. CDR3: CASSWTDYEYGYTF. CDR3 nucleotide sequence: TGTGCCAGCAGCTGGACAGATTACGAATATGGCTACACCTTC.